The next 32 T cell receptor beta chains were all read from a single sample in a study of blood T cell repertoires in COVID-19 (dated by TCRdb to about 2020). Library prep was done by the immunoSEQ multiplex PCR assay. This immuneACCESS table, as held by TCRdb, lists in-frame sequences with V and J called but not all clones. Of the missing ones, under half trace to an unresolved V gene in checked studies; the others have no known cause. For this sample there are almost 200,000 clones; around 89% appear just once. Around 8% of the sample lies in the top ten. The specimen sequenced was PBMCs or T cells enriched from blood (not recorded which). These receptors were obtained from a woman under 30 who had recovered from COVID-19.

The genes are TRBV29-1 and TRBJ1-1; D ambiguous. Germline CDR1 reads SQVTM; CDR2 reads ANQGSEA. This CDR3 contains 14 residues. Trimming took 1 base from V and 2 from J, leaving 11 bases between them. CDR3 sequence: CSVEVIAQNTEAFF. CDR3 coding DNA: TGCAGCGTTGAAGTAATAGCCCAAAACACTGAAGCTTTCTTT.

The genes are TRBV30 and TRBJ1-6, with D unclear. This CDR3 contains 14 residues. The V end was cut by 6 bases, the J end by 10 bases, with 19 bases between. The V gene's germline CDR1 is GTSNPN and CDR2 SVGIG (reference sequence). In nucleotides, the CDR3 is TGTGCCTGCCAAGAGGGTAATGGAGAGTCACCCCTCCACTTT. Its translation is CACQEGNGESPLHF.

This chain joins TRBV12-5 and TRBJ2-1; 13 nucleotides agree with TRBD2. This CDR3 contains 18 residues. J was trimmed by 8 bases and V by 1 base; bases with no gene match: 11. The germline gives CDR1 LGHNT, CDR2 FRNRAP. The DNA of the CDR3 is TGTGCTAGTGGTTTGGGGCTAATGACTAGCGGGGGGTTCGATGAGCAGTTCTTC. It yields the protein CASGLGLMTSGGFDEQFF.

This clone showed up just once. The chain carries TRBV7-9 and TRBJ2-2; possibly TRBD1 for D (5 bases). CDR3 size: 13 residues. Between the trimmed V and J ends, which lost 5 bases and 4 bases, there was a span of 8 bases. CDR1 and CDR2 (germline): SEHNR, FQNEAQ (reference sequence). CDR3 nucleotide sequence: TGTGCCAGCAGCCCCCAGGGCACCGGGGAGCTGTTTTTT. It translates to CASSPQGTGELFF.

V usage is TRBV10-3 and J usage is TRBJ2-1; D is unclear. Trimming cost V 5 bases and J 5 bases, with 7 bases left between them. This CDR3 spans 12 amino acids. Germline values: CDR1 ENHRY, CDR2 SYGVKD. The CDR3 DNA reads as TGTGCCATCAGTAATCCTAACAATGAGCAGTTCTTC. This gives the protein CAISNPNNEQFF.

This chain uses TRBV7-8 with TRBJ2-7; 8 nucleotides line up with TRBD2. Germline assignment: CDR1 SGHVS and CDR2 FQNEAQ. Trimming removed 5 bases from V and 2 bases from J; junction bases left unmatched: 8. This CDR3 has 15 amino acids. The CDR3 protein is CASSPRVAGTYEQYF. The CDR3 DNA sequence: TGTGCCAGCAGCCCTCGGGTAGCGGGGACCTACGAGCAGTACTTC.

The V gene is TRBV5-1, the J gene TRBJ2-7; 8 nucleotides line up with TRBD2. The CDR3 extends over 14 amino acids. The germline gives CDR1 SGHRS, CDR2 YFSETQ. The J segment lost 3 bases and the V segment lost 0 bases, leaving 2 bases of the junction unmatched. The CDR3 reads CASSLVAGFYEQYF. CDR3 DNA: TGCGCCAGCAGCTTGGTAGCGGGGTTCTACGAGCAGTACTTC. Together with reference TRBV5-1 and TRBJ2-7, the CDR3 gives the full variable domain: KAGVTQTPRYLIKTRGQQVTLSCSPISGHRSVSWYQQTPGQGLQFLFEYFSETQRNKGNFPGRFSGRQFSNSRSEMNVSTLELGDSALYLCASSLVAGFYEQYFGPGTRLTVT.

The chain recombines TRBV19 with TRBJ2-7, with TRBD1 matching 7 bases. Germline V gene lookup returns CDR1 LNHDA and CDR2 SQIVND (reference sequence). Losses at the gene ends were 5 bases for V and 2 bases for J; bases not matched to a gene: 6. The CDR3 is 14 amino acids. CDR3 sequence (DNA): TGTGCCAGTAGTGCCGGGACAGTTACCTACGAGCAGTACTTC. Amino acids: CASSAGTVTYEQYF.

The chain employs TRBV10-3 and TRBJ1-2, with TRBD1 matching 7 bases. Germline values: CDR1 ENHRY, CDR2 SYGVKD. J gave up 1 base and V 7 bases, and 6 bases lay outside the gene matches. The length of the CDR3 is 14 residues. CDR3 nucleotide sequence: TGTGCCATCACGGCAGGGGGGTATAACTATGGCTACACCTTC. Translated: CAITAGGYNYGYTF.

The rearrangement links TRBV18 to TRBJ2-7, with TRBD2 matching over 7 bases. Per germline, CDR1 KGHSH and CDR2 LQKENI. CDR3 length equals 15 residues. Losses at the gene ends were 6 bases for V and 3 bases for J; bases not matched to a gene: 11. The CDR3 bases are TGTGCCAGCTCCCCCGGGGAGGGAGTGTTCTACGAGCAGTACTTC. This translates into CASSPGEGVFYEQYF.

The CDR3, as DNA: TGCGCCAGCAAGGGGGGGATTGGGAACACTGAAGCTTTCTTT. This translates into CASKGGIGNTEAFF. The chain is built from TRBV10-1 and TRBJ1-1; weak D call: TRBD1 (6 bases). The germline V and J ends were trimmed by 7 bases and 1 base, with 13 bases remaining between them. This CDR3 comprises 14 residues. From germline, CDR1 is WNHNN and CDR2 SYGVQD (reference sequence).

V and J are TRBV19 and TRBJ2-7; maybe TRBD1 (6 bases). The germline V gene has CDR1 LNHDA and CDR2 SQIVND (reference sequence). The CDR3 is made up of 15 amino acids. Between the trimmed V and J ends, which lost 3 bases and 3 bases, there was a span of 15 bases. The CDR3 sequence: CASSILWGPHYEQYF. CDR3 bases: TGTGCCAGTAGTATTCTTTGGGGGCCCCACTACGAGCAGTACTTC. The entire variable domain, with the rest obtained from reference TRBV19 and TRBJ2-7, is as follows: DGGITQSPKYLFRKEGQNVTLSCEQNLNHDAMYWYRQDPGQGLRLIYYSQIVNDFQKGDIAEGYSVSREKKESFPLTVTSAQKNPTAFYLCASSILWGPHYEQYFGPGTRLTVT.

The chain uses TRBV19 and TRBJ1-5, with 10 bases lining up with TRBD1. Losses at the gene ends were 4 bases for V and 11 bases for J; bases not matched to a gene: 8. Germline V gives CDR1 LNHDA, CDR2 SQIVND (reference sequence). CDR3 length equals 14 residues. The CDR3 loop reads CASSTGTGVLSQHF. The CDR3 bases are TGTGCCAGTAGTACCGGGACAGGGGTACTATCCCAGCATTTT.

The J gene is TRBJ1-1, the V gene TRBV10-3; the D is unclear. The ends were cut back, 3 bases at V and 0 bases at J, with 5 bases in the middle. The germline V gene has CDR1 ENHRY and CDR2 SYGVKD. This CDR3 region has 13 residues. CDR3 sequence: CAISEAMNTEAFF. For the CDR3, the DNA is TGTGCCATCAGTGAAGCTATGAACACTGAAGCTTTCTTT.

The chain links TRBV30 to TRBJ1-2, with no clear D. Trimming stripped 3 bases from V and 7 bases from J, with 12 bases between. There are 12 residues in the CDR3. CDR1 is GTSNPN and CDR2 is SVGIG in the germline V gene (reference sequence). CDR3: CAWRSEISGYTF. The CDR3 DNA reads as TGTGCCTGGAGGTCCGAAATTAGTGGCTACACCTTC.

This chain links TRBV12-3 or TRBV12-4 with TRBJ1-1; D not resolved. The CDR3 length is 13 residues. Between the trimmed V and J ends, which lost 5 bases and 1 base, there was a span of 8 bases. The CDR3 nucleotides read TGTGCCAGCAGTCTTAGCAGGAACACTGAAGCTTTCTTT. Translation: CASSLSRNTEAFF.

The CDR3 bases are TGTGCCAGCTCACCAGGTCTCGGACAGGGGGACACTGAAGCTTTCTTT. Protein sequence: CASSPGLGQGDTEAFF. The V call is TRBV18, the J call TRBJ1-1; the match to TRBD1 covers 10 bases. The CDR3 has 16 amino acids. Germline V gene sequence: CDR1 KGHSH, CDR2 LQKENI. V lost 2 bases to trimming and J lost 3 bases; unmatched junction nucleotides: 6.

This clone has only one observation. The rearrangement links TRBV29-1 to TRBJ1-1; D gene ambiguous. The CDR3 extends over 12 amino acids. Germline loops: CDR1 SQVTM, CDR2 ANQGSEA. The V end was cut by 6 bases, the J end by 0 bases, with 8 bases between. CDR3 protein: CSVAQMNTEAFF. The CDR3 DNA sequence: TGCAGCGTGGCACAGATGAACACTGAAGCTTTCTTT.

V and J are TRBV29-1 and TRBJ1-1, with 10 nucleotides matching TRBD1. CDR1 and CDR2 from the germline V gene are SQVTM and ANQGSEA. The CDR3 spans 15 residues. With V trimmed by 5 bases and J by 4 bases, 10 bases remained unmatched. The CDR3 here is CSVKGTGARSTEAFF. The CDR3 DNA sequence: TGCAGCGTTAAGGGGACAGGGGCTAGGAGCACTGAAGCTTTCTTT.

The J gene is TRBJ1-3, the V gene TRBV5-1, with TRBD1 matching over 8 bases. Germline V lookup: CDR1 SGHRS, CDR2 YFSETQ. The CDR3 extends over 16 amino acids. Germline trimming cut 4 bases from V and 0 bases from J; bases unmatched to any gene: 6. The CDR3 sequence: CASSPDRAVSGNTIYF. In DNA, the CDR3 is TGCGCCAGCAGCCCGGACAGGGCCGTCTCTGGAAACACCATATATTTT.

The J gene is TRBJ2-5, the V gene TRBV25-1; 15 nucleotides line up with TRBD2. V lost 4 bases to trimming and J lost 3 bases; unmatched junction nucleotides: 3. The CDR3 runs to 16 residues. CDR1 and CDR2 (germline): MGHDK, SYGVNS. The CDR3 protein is CASSAGLAGGEETQYF. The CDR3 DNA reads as TGTGCCAGCAGTGCCGGACTAGCGGGGGGGGAAGAGACCCAGTACTTC.

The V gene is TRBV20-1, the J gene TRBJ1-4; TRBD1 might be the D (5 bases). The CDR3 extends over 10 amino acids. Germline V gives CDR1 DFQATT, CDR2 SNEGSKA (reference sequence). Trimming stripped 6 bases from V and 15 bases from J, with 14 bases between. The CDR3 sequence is CSAGQRGMFF. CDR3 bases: TGCAGTGCCGGACAAAGGGGAATGTTTTTT.

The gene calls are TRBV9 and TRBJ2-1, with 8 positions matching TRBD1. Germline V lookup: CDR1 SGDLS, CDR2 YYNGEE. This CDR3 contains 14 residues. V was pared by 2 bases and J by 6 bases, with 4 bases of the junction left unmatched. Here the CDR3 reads CASSVQGASNEQFF. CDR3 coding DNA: TGTGCCAGCAGCGTTCAGGGGGCTTCCAATGAGCAGTTCTTC.

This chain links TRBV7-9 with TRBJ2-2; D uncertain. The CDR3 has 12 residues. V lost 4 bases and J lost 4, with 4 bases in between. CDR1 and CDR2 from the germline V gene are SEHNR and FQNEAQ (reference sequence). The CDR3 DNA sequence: TGTGCCAGCAGCTCTTCCACCGGGGAGCTGTTTTTT. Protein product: CASSSSTGELFF.

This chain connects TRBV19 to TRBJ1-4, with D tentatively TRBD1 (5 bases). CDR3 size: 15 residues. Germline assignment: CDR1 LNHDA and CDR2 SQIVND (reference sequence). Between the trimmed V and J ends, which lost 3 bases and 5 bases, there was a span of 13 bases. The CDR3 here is CASSIVGLRNEKLFF. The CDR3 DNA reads TGTGCCAGTAGTATCGTGGGGCTACGAAATGAAAAACTGTTTTTT.

The CDR3 DNA sequence: TGTGCCAGCAGTGAAGTGCAGCGGGTGGGAGAGACCCAGTACTTC. Its protein is CASSEVQRVGETQYF. The rearrangement links TRBV6-1 to TRBJ2-5, with D possibly matching TRBD2 (6 bases). The CDR3 totals 15 residues. V was shortened by 1 base and J by 4 bases, with 13 bases between the two germline ends. Germline CDR1 MNHNS, CDR2 SASEGT.

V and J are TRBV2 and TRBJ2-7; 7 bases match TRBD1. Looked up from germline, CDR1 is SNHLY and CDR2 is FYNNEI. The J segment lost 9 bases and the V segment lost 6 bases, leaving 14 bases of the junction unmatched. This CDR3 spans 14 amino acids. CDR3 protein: CASSSQGPRMGQYF. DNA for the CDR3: TGTGCCAGCAGCTCACAGGGGCCGAGGATGGGGCAGTACTTC.

The CDR3 coding sequence is TGTGCCAGCTCACCGGGGGGGAGCTACGAGCAGTACTTC. Its protein is CASSPGGSYEQYF. The genes are TRBV18 and TRBJ2-7; TRBD2 matches at 7 bases. Trimming cost V 3 bases and J 3 bases; bases outside gene matches: 2. CDR1 and CDR2 from the germline V gene are KGHSH and LQKENI. CDR3 length equals 13 residues.

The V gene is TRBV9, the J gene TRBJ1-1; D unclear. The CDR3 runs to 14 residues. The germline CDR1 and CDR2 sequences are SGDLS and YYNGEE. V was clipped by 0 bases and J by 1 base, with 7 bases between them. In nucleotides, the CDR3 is TGTGCCAGCAGCGTAGGAGCGGAGAACACTGAAGCTTTCTTT. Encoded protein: CASSVGAENTEAFF.

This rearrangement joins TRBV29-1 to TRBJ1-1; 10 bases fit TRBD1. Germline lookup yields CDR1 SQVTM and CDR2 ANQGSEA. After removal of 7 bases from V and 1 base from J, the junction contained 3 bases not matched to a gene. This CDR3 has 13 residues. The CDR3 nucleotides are TGCAGCGCCGGACAGGGGGAGAACACTGAAGCTTTCTTT. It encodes CSAGQGENTEAFF.

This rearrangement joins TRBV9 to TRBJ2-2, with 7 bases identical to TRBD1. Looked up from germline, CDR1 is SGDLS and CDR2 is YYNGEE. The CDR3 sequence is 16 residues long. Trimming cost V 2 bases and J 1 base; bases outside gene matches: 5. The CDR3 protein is CASSVATGRNTGELFF. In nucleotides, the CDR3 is TGTGCCAGCAGCGTCGCGACAGGGAGGAACACCGGGGAGCTGTTTTTT. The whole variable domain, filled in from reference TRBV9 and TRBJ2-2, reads DSGVTQTPKHLITATGQRVTLRCSPRSGDLSVYWYQQSLDQGLQFLIQYYNGEERAKGNILERFSAQQFPDLHSELNLSSLELGDSALYFCASSVATGRNTGELFFGEGSRLTVL.

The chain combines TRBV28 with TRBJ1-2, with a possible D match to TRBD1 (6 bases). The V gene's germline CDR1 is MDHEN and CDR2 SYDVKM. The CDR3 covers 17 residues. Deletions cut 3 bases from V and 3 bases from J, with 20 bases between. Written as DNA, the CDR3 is TGTGCCAGCAGTTTCCCTAAGGAGGGGGAGGGCGACTATGGCTACACCTTC. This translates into CASSFPKEGEGDYGYTF.